The clone carrying this TCR beta chain has ten or more counts. This sample was taken from a study of T cells in Graves' hyperthyroidism and ophthalmopathy. The V and J ends lost 4 bases and 0 bases, in that order; junction bases with no gene match: 7. From germline, CDR1 is KGHDR and CDR2 SFDVKD. This CDR3 comprises 19 residues. Amplified regions were TCR beta CDR3 sequences from RNA transcripts. HTBI primers were employed in a first-round RT-PCR of the TCR CDR3. TCRdb analysed the multiplex PCR reads with MiXCR anew, one entry per CDR3 protein. Of over 200,000 distinct CDR3 sequences in the sample, around 20% were seen once.

The chain employs TRBV24-1 and TRBJ2-6; 11 bases match TRBD1. This receptor was identified in a man between 40 and 49 years old with Graves' hyperthyroidism. Sequencing input: blood. The CDR3 protein is CATSEGQGENLSGANVLTF. CDR3 nucleotides: TGTGCCACCAGTGAGGGACAGGGGGAAAATCTCTCTGGGGCCAACGTCCTGACTTTC.